This T cell receptor beta chain derives from a study of T cells in Graves' hyperthyroidism and ophthalmopathy. Trimming took 3 bases from V and 4 from J, leaving 9 bases between them. The CDR3 contains 14 residues. Amplification of TCR beta CDR3 regions used RNA as the template. Initially, a first-round RT-PCR of the TCR CDR3 employed the HTBI primer set. TCRdb redid the calling of the multiplex PCR reads with MiXCR, one entry per CDR3 protein. The data show 300,000 to 450,000 distinct CDR3 sequences, with about 14% seen just once and around a fifth held by the top ten. This clonotype has ten or more counts. Under 3 months was the duration of disease in ophthalmopathy patients, who also had a Clinical Activity Score of at least 3 and a NOSPECS grade of at least 4. Clinicians diagnosed patients from clinical symptoms, serum thyroxine and TRAb, thyroid ultrasound and orbital computed tomography.

The chain recombines TRBV12-3 or TRBV12-4 with TRBJ2-2, with D possibly being TRBD2 (5 bases). The receptor's source is a woman in her 30s with Graves' ophthalmopathy. Sequenced material: blood. The CDR3 loop reads CASSFGGGTGELFF. The DNA of the CDR3 is TGTGCCAGCAGTTTTGGCGGAGGCACCGGGGAGCTGTTTTTT.